This T cell receptor beta chain was obtained from a study of blood T cell repertoires in COVID-19. Study-level information: T cells, B-cell-depleted T cells, or PBMCs supplied cDNA or gDNA.

Produced via immunoSEQ multiplex PCR; TCRdb's table is partial and in-frame only. This sample has about 140,000 clones, with around 72% found just once. Per germline, CDR1 LGHNA and CDR2 YNFKEQ. After removal of 3 bases from V and 2 bases from J, the junction contained 11 bases not matched to a gene. This CDR3 has 18 amino acids. The chain carries TRBV4-2 and TRBJ2-2, with 8 nucleotides matching TRBD2. Sequenced input: peripheral blood. This receptor was obtained from a woman between 55 and 75 years old with acute or convalescent COVID-19. CDR3 bases: TGTGCCAGCAGCCAGGAAGCGGGAGCGCGTACAAACACCGGGGAGCTGTTTTTT. It specifies CASSQEAGARTNTGELFF.